This entry features one T cell receptor beta chain sequence. Germline lookup yields CDR1 MGHRA and CDR2 YSYEKL. V gave up 4 bases and J gave up 1 base; unmatched junction bases: 7. The CDR3 sequence is 16 residues long. The sample is drawn from a study of lymphopenia after photon versus proton radiotherapy. Sequenced by immunoSEQ multiplex PCR; TCRdb stores in-frame clones only, minus some. The data contain some 170,000 clones, more than 85% of them singletons. The receptor was derived from a man aged 50-59 years with gastric cancer. Sequencing was performed on peripheral blood, taken from a patient treated with photon-based radiotherapy. The chain is built from TRBV4-1 and TRBJ2-3, with TRBD2 matching over 8 bases. The CDR3 loop is CASSRVSGRGTDTQYF. The DNA of the CDR3 is TGCGCCAGCAGCCGAGTGAGCGGGAGAGGCACAGATACGCAGTATTTT.